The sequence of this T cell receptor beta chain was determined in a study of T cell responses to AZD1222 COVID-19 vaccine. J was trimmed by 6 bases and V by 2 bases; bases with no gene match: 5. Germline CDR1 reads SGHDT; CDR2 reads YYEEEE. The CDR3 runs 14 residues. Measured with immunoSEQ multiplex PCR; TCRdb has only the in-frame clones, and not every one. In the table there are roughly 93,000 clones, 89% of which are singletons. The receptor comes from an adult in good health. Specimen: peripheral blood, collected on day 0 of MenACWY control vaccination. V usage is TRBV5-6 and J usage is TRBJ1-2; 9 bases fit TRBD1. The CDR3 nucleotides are TGTGCCAGCAGCTTTCCGGGACAGGGTGATGGCTACACCTTC. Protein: CASSFPGQGDGYTF.